This T cell receptor beta chain was observed in a study of blood T cell repertoires in COVID-19. On the study more broadly: Collection of acute and convalescent COVID-19 samples took place in the United States, Italy and Spain. Sources were T cells, B-cell-depleted T cells, or PBMCs; the material itself was cDNA or gDNA.

As processed by the authors: Amplification with reference gene primers provided the estimates of nucleated cell counts. The repertoire was sequenced with immunoSEQ multiplex PCR; TCRdb's copy has only in-frame clones and lacks some. V and J calls and clone size are given by that table; D and trimming were obtained from the DNA. The sample lists tens of thousands of clones, 90% occurring once. This clonotype was sampled from a man between 60 and 70 years old with acute or convalescent COVID-19. Sequencing input: peripheral blood.

For the CDR3, the DNA is TGCGCCAGCAGCTTGGCCACATCGAACACTGAAGCTTTCTTT. This translates into CASSLATSNTEAFF. The rearrangement links TRBV5-1 to TRBJ1-1; D is ambiguous. Between the trimmed V and J ends, which lost 0 bases and 1 base, there was a span of 7 bases. The CDR3 runs 14 residues. Germline V lookup: CDR1 SGHRS, CDR2 YFSETQ.